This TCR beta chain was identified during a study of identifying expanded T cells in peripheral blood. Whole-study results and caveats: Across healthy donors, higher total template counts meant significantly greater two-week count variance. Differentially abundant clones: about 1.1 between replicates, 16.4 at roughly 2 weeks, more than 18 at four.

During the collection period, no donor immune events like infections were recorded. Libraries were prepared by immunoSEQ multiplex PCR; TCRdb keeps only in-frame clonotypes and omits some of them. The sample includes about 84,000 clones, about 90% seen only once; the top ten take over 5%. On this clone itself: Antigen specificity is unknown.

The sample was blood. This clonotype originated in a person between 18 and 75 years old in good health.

The CDR3 here is CASSFEGFSEQYF. The CDR3 DNA is TGTGCCAGCAGTTTCGAAGGTTTCAGCGAGCAGTACTTC. J is TRBJ2-7 and V is TRBV27; D not certain. V shed 3 bases and J shed 6 bases, with 12 bases lying between them. Germline V gene sequence: CDR1 MNHEY, CDR2 SMNVEV (reference sequence). The length of the CDR3 is 13 residues.